The 10 T cell receptor beta chains below were found in one sample sequenced in a study of human T cells and chemical hapten exposure. The sample's time point: patch test 2, 6 weeks after DPC sensitization. Sample treatment: therapeutic diphenylcyclopropenone sensitization with weekly scalp DPC. TCRdb itself ran the RACE reads through MiXCR, one entry per CDR3 protein. The repertoire consists of 95,000 or so distinct CDR3 sequences, with 11% occurring once and the leading ten covering 3.2%. This specimen was whole blood, taken in connection with sensitization to the hapten diphenylcyclopropenone (DPC). The receptors originated from a woman in her forties with alopecia areata. Some clones in this sample may be carry-over from other donors' samples.

This clonotype has ten or more counts. The rearrangement joins TRBV4-2 to TRBJ2-7, with D uncertain. Per the germline V gene, CDR1 is LGHNA and CDR2 is YNFKEQ. Deletions cut 1 base from V and 2 bases from J, with 9 bases between. This CDR3 is built from 14 residues. The CDR3 DNA is TGTGCCAGCAGCCAAGCTCTGGGTACCTACGAGCAGTACTTC. This encodes CASSQALGTYEQYF.

The CDR3 region is CASSITGPSSGNTIYF. The CDR3 region has the DNA TGTGCCAGCAGCATTACAGGGCCCAGCTCTGGAAACACCATATATTTT. The chain recombines TRBV11-2 with TRBJ1-3; possibly TRBD1 for D (6 bases). The CDR3 totals 16 residues. Trimming shortened V by 5 bases and J by 0 bases, and 14 bases separated the two germline ends. Germline values: CDR1 SGHAT, CDR2 FQNNGV.

In this sample, this clonotype turned up many times. This sequence joins TRBV4-3 and TRBJ2-3; D perhaps matches TRBD2 (7 bases). This CDR3 is 16 amino acids long. V dropped 0 bases and J dropped 2 bases, with 12 bases sitting between them. CDR1 LGHNA and CDR2 YSLEER come from the germline V gene. This CDR3 is CASSQEEGGLTDTQYF. CDR3 sequence (DNA): TGCGCCAGCAGCCAAGAGGAGGGGGGGCTCACAGATACGCAGTATTTT.

There are many counts of this clonotype. This chain joins TRBV28 and TRBJ2-3; TRBD2 matches at 7 bases. The CDR3 consists of 13 residues. Per the germline V gene, CDR1 is MDHEN and CDR2 is SYDVKM. V was clipped by 8 bases and J by 4 bases; unmatched bases: 6. Here the CDR3 DNA reads TGTGCCAGCCACCGCGGGAGAGCAGATACGCAGTATTTT. As protein: CASHRGRADTQYF.

Concerning this clonotype itself: It may be a read error: a sequence one base away is much more abundant. The chain combines TRBV9 with TRBJ1-1; D remains ambiguous. This CDR3 contains 14 residues. Germline V gives CDR1 SGDLS, CDR2 YYNGEE. Deletions cut 8 bases from V and 0 bases from J, with 14 bases between. This CDR3 reads CARSRAYMNTEAFF. In DNA, the CDR3 is TGTGCCAGGAGCCGGGCTTATATGAACACTGAAGCTTTCTTT.

This clonotype was observed a few times. This sequence joins TRBV28 and TRBJ2-3, with TRBD1 identical over 8 bases. V dropped 5 bases and J dropped 5; count of bases not matched to a gene: 6. The germline CDR1 and CDR2 sequences are MDHEN and SYDVKM. The CDR3 contains 14 residues. The CDR3 reads CASSAGQGVDTQYF. The DNA for the CDR3 is TGTGCCAGCAGTGCCGGACAGGGTGTAGATACGCAGTATTTT.

This chain links TRBV7-3 with TRBJ1-6; D gene unclear. Germline CDR1 reads SGHTA; CDR2 reads FQGTGA. The V end was cut by 1 base, the J end by 5 bases, with 3 bases between. The CDR3 covers 13 residues. As DNA, the CDR3 is TGTGCCAGCAGCTTAAATAATAATTCACCCCTCCACTTT. Amino acid sequence: CASSLNNNSPLHF.

The CDR3 reads CSARDQRDITNYGYTF. The CDR3 DNA reads TGCAGTGCTAGAGATCAAAGGGACATAACTAACTATGGCTACACCTTC. The rearrangement joins TRBV20-1 to TRBJ1-2, with D tentatively TRBD1 (6 bases). CDR3 size: 16 residues. V was clipped by 0 bases and J by 0 bases, with 14 bases between them. Germline loops: CDR1 DFQATT, CDR2 SNEGSKA (reference sequence).

A word on this clonotype: Being one base from a much bigger clone, this may be a read error. The gene calls are TRBV15 and TRBJ2-1; no definite D call. Looked up from germline, CDR1 is LNHNV and CDR2 is YYDKDF (reference sequence). The CDR3 spans 18 residues. V was trimmed by 1 base and J by 5 bases, leaving 21 bases between them. The CDR3: CATSRALGPPRYNNEQFF. The CDR3 DNA is TGTGCCACCAGCAGAGCATTGGGCCCCCCAAGGTACAACAATGAGCAGTTCTTC.

This clonotype came up many times. The chain employs TRBV29-1 and TRBJ1-2; TRBD1 agrees at 7 bases. Per germline, CDR1 SQVTM and CDR2 ANQGSEA. V dropped 6 bases and J dropped 6; count of bases not matched to a gene: 7. The length of the CDR3 is 12 residues. CDR3 coding DNA: TGCAGCGTCAACCCTACAGGGGATGGCTACACCTTC. It codes for CSVNPTGDGYTF.